These T cell receptor beta chains were read from a single sample in a study of brain T cells in children with intractable seizures. Only in-frame clones appear in the TCRdb table, and some are missing; sequencing was by immunoSEQ multiplex PCR. The sample has around 80,000 clones; around 91% are singletons. Sequenced here: peripheral blood, sampled at surgery. These receptors were obtained from a girl aged 2-10 years with Rasmussen encephalitis and intractable seizures. The CDR3 runs from the conserved cysteine through the conserved F or W. Clone size, where shown, is once, few, many, or a class for clones that have expanded.

j_gene: TRBJ2-4
abundance: -
v_gene: TRBV27
CDR3aa: CASSSHQTGTLAKNIQYF

j_gene: TRBJ2-1
abundance: -
v_gene: TRBV24-1
CDR3aa: CATSDLNGYNEQFF

j_gene: TRBJ1-1
abundance: -
v_gene: TRBV20-1
CDR3aa: CSASASSMNTEAFF

j_gene: TRBJ1-1
abundance: once
v_gene: TRBV7-9
CDR3aa: CASSLVGTGEGAFF

j_gene: TRBJ2-1
abundance: -
v_gene: TRBV6-1
CDR3aa: CASSEPTGGREQFF

j_gene: TRBJ1-3
abundance: -
v_gene: TRBV11-2
CDR3aa: CASSPRVPGNTIYF

j_gene: TRBJ1-2
abundance: few
v_gene: TRBV7-2
CDR3aa: CATWTGIYGLGGYTF

j_gene: TRBJ1-1
abundance: -
v_gene: TRBV6-5
CDR3aa: CASSSAIQSPVAFF

j_gene: TRBJ2-7
abundance: -
v_gene: TRBV2
CDR3aa: CASRTRGSNYEQYF

j_gene: TRBJ2-6
abundance: -
v_gene: TRBV3-1/TRBV3-2
CDR3aa: CASSQERRPLANVLTF

j_gene: TRBJ1-6
abundance: -
v_gene: TRBV7-2
CDR3aa: CASSFRDRARNSPLHF

j_gene: TRBJ2-3
abundance: -
v_gene: TRBV13
CDR3aa: CASSFKTSGAFTQYF

j_gene: TRBJ1-6
abundance: -
v_gene: TRBV9
CDR3aa: CASSVTGNSYNSPLHF

j_gene: TRBJ1-2
abundance: -
v_gene: TRBV18
CDR3aa: CASRQGGDYGYTF

j_gene: TRBJ1-5
abundance: -
v_gene: TRBV3-1/TRBV3-2
CDR3aa: CASSQVPNIEVPQPQHF

j_gene: TRBJ1-1
abundance: once
v_gene: TRBV7-9
CDR3aa: CASRDVRGEAFF

j_gene: TRBJ1-5
abundance: -
v_gene: TRBV2
CDR3aa: CASTGLPGGQPQHF

j_gene: TRBJ2-7
abundance: medium-sized
v_gene: TRBV6-5
CDR3aa: CASSTLNEQYF

j_gene: TRBJ2-7
abundance: -
v_gene: TRBV30
CDR3aa: CAWSSPQYEQYF

j_gene: TRBJ2-7
abundance: -
v_gene: TRBV3-1/TRBV3-2
CDR3aa: CASSQVDRGGEQYF